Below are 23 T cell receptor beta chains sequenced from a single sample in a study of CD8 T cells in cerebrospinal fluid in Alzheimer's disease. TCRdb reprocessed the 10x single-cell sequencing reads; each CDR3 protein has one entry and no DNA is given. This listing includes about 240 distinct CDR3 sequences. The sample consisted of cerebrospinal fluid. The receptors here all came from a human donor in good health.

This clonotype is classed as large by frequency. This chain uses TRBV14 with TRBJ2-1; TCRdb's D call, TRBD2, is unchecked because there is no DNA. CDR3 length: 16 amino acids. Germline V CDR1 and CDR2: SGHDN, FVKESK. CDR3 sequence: CASSQDKASGRNEQFF.

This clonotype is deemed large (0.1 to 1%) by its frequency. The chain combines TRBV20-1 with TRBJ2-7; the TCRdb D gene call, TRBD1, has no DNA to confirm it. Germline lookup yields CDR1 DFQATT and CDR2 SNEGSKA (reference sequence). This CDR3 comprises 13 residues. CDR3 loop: CSAEGTGVNEQYF.

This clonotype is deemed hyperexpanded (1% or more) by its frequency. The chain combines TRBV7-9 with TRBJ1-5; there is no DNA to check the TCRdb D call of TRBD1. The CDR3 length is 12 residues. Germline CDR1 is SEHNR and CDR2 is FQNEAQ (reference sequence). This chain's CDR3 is CASSQGQGPQHF.

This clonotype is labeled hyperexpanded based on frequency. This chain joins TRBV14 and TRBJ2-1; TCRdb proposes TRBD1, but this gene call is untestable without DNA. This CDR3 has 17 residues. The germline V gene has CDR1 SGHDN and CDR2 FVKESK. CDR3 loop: CASSHLPGRGQGNEQFF.

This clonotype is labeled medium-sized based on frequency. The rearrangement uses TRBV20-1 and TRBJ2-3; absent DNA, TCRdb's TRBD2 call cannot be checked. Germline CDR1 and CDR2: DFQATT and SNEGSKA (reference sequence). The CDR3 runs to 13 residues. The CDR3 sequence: CSASAGAGDTQYF.

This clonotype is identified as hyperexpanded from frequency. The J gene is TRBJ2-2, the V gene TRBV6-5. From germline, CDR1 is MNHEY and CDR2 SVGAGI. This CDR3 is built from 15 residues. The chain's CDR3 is CASSPRFRGTGELFF.

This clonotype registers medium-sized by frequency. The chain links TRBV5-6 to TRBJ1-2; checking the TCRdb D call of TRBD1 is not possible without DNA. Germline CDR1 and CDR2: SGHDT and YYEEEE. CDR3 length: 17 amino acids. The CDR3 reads CASSDDRGRSTNYGYTF.

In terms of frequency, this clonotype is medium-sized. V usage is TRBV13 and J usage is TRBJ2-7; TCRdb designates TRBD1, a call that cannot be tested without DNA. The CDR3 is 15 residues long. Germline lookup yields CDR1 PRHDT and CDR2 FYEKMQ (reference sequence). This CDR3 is CASSLGVPPSAEQYF.

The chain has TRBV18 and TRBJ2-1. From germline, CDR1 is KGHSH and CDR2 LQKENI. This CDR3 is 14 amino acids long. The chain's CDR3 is CASSPPGYPNEQFF.

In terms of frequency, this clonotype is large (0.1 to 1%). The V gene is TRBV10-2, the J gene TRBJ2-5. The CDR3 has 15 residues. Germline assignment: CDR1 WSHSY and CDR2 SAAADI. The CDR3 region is CASSGAGVVLETQYF.

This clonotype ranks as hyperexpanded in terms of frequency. CDR3 loop: CASSQLVTTNEKLFF. The chain carries TRBV3-1 and TRBJ1-4. Germline V gene sequence: CDR1 LGHDT, CDR2 YNNKEL (reference sequence). This CDR3 comprises 15 residues.

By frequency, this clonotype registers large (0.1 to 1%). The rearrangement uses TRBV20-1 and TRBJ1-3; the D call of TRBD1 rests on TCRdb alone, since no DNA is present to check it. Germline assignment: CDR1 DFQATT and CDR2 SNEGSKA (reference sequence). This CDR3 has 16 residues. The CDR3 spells CSARGDPQGVGNTIYF.

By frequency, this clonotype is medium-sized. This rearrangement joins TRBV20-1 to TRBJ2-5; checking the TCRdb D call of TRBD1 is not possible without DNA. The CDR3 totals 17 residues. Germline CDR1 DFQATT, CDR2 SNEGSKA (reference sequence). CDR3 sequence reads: CSARDWSTGPKGETQYF.

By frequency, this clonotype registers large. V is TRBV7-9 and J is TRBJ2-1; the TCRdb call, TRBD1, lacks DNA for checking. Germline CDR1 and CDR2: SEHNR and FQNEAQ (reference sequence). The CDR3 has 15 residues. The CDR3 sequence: CASSSKKILGDEQFF.

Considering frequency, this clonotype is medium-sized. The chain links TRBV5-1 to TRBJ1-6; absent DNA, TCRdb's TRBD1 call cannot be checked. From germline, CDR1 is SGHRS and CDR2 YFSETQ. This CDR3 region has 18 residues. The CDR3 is CASSPTGLSLPYNSPLHF.

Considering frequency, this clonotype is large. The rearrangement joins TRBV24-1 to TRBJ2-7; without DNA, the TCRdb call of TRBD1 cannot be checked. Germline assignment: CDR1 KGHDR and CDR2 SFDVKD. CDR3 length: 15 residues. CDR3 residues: CATSSPGQGVDEQYF.

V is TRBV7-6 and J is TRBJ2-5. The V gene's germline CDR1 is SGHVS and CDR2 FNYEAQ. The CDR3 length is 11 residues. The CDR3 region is CASSFQGTQYF. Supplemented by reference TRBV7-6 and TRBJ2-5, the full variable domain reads GAGVSQSPRYKVTKRGQDVALRCDPISGHVSLYWYRQALGQGPEFLTYFNYEAQQDKSGLPNDRFSAERPEGSISTLTIQRTEQRDSAMYRCASSFQGTQYFGPGTRLLVL.

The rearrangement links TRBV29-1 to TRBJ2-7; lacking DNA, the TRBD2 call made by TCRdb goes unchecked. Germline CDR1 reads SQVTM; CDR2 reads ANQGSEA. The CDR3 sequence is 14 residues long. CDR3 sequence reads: CSVKDPRGVYEQYF.

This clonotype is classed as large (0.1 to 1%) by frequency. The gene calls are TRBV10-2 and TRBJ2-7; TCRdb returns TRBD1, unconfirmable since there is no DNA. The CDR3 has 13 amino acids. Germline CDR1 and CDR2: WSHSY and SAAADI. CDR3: CASSQMGGLEQYF.

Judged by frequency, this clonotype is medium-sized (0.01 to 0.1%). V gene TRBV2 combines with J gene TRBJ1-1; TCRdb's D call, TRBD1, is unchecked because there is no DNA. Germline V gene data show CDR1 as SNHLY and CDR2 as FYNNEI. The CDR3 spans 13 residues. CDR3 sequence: CASSADSNTEAFF.

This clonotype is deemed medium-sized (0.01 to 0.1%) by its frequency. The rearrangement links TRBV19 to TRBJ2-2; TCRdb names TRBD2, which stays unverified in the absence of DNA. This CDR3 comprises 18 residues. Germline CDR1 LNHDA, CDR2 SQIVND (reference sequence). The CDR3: CASSHLVGGRASTGELFF.

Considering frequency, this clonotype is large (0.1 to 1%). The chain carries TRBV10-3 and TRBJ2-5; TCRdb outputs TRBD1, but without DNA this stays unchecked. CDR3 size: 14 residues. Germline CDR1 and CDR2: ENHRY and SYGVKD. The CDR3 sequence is CAISETGGGETQYF.

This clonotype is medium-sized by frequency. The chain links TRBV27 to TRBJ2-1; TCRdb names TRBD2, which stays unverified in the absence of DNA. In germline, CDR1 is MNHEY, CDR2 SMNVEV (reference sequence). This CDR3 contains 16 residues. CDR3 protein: CASSPQGLALYNEQFF.